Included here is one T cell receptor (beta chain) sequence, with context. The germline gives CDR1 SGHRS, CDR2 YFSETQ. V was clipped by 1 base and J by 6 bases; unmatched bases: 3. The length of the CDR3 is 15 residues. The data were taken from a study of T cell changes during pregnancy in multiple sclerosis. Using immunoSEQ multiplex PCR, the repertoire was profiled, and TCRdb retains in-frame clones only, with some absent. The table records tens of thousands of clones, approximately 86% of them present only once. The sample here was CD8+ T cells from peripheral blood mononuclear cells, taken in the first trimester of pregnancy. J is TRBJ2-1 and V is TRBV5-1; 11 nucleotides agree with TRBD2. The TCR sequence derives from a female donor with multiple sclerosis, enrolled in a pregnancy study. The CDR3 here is CASSLTSGGTNEQFF. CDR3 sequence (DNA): TGCGCCAGCAGCTTGACTAGCGGGGGAACCAATGAGCAGTTCTTC.